This is a list of T cell receptor beta chains from one sample in a study of OX40 agonist ivuxolimab in advanced cancers. The repertoire was sequenced with immunoSEQ multiplex PCR; TCRdb's copy has only in-frame clones and lacks some. The sample carries some 50,000 clones, more than 70% recorded once. Source: CD4+ or CD8+ T cells sorted from blood, taken in a trial of the OX40 agonist ivuxolimab. The receptors stem from an adult with an advanced solid tumor such as melanoma, head and neck, liver or kidney cancer. The CDR3 runs from the conserved cysteine through the conserved F or W. A D gene is named only where the DNA matches it firmly. Clone size is shown for a subset of rows, as once, few, many or a class of expanded clone.

clone size: -
V gene: TRBV6-1
D gene: -
J gene: TRBJ1-5
CDR3 DNA: TGTGCCAGCTCCCGGGGGGGGACAAACAATCAGCCCCAGCATTTT
CDR3 protein: CASSRGGTNNQPQHF

clone size: -
V gene: TRBV19
D gene: -
J gene: TRBJ1-2
CDR3 DNA: TGTGCCAGTAGTATCATAATCGACCGAACCTATGGCTACACCTTC
CDR3 protein: CASSIIIDRTYGYTF

clone size: -
V gene: TRBV5-1
D gene: TRBD2
J gene: TRBJ2-2
CDR3 DNA: TGCGCCAGCAGCTTCCCGGGACTAGCGGGCACCGGGGAGCTGTTTTTT
CDR3 protein: CASSFPGLAGTGELFF

clone size: -
V gene: TRBV9
D gene: -
J gene: TRBJ2-3
CDR3 DNA: TGTGCCAGCAACATCAGGGGGGCGGGAGAAGATACGCAGTATTTT
CDR3 protein: CASNIRGAGEDTQYF

clone size: -
V gene: TRBV7-2
D gene: -
J gene: TRBJ2-5
CDR3 DNA: TGTGCCAGCAGCTTCTCTCAGATTAGGGGGGAGACCCAGTACTTC
CDR3 protein: CASSFSQIRGETQYF

clone size: -
V gene: TRBV19
D gene: TRBD2
J gene: TRBJ2-1
CDR3 DNA: TGTGCCAGTAAGTGGACTAGCGGGAACAATGAGCAGTTCTTC
CDR3 protein: CASKWTSGNNEQFF

clone size: -
V gene: TRBV9
D gene: -
J gene: TRBJ1-5
CDR3 DNA: TGTGCCAGCAGCGTAGACGGGGCCCTTAATCAGCCCCAGCATTTT
CDR3 protein: CASSVDGALNQPQHF

clone size: -
V gene: TRBV9
D gene: -
J gene: TRBJ1-1
CDR3 DNA: TGTGCCAGCAGCGTAGGGGCGCAGTATAACACTGAAGCTTTCTTT
CDR3 protein: CASSVGAQYNTEAFF

clone size: once
V gene: TRBV11-1
D gene: TRBD1
J gene: TRBJ2-1
CDR3 DNA: TGTGCCAGCAGCTCTTGGACAGGCAATGAGCAGTTCTTC
CDR3 protein: CASSSWTGNEQFF

clone size: once
V gene: TRBV11-3
D gene: TRBD1
J gene: TRBJ1-3
CDR3 DNA: TGTGCCAGCAGCCTTACAGGGGGTGGAAACACCATATATTTT
CDR3 protein: CASSLTGGGNTIYF

clone size: once
V gene: TRBV11-2
D gene: TRBD2
J gene: TRBJ2-1
CDR3 DNA: TGTGCCAGCAGCTCCCTCGCGGGGGGAACTATTTTGTACAATGAGCAGTTCTTC
CDR3 protein: CASSSLAGGTILYNEQFF

clone size: -
V gene: TRBV6-1
D gene: -
J gene: TRBJ1-3
CDR3 DNA: TGTGCCAGCAGTCACGACCCCTACAACACCATATATTTT
CDR3 protein: CASSHDPYNTIYF

clone size: -
V gene: TRBV7-7
D gene: TRBD1
J gene: TRBJ2-1
CDR3 DNA: TGTGCTAGCAGCTTAGAAGGACAGGGGCACAATGAGCAGTTCTTC
CDR3 protein: CASSLEGQGHNEQFF

clone size: -
V gene: TRBV12-5
D gene: TRBD2
J gene: TRBJ2-3
CDR3 DNA: TGTGCTAGTGGACCGACTAGCGGGGCAGATACGCAGTATTTT
CDR3 protein: CASGPTSGADTQYF

clone size: -
V gene: TRBV7-9
D gene: -
J gene: TRBJ1-2
CDR3 DNA: TGTGCCAGCAGCTTCGACGGTCGAAACTATGGCTACACCTTC
CDR3 protein: CASSFDGRNYGYTF

clone size: -
V gene: TRBV30
D gene: TRBD1
J gene: TRBJ1-2
CDR3 DNA: TGTGCCTGGAGGCGAGACAGGGGTTTTGGCTACACCTTC
CDR3 protein: CAWRRDRGFGYTF

clone size: -
V gene: TRBV5-1
D gene: -
J gene: TRBJ1-5
CDR3 DNA: TGCGCCAGCAGCGGGGACGGTAGCAATCAGCCCCAGCATTTT
CDR3 protein: CASSGDGSNQPQHF

clone size: -
V gene: TRBV29-1
D gene: -
J gene: TRBJ1-1
CDR3 DNA: TGCAGCGTTGGGCGAGGCAGGGGCACTGAAGCTTTCTTT
CDR3 protein: CSVGRGRGTEAFF

clone size: -
V gene: TRBV10-1
D gene: TRBD1
J gene: TRBJ2-7
CDR3 DNA: TGCGCCCCCACGGGCAGGGGGCCGGACGAGCAGTACTTC
CDR3 protein: CAPTGRGPDEQYF

clone size: -
V gene: TRBV18
D gene: -
J gene: TRBJ1-1
CDR3 DNA: TGTGCCAGCTCCCTTGACTTCGGACAACGGAACACTGAAGCTTTCTTT
CDR3 protein: CASSLDFGQRNTEAFF

clone size: -
V gene: TRBV28
D gene: TRBD1
J gene: TRBJ2-7
CDR3 DNA: TGTGCCAGCAGACAGGGACAGCTACTTGAGCAGTACTTC
CDR3 protein: CASRQGQLLEQYF

clone size: -
V gene: TRBV19
D gene: -
J gene: TRBJ2-5
CDR3 DNA: TGTGCCAGTAGTAAGAACTGGGGCACAGCGAGACAAGAGACCCAGTACTTC
CDR3 protein: CASSKNWGTARQETQYF

clone size: few
V gene: TRBV11-3
D gene: -
J gene: TRBJ1-1
CDR3 DNA: TGTGCCAGCAGCCCCCGGGGGGACACTGAAGCTTTCTTT
CDR3 protein: CASSPRGDTEAFF

clone size: -
V gene: TRBV6-4
D gene: TRBD1
J gene: TRBJ1-2
CDR3 DNA: TGTGCCAGCAGCGCCACGACAGGGGGAGGCTACACCTTC
CDR3 protein: CASSATTGGGYTF

clone size: medium-sized
V gene: TRBV5-6
D gene: -
J gene: TRBJ1-2
CDR3 DNA: TGTGCCAGCAGCCGAGACGGTCCCTATGGCTACACCTTC
CDR3 protein: CASSRDGPYGYTF

clone size: -
V gene: TRBV29-1
D gene: -
J gene: TRBJ2-7
CDR3 DNA: TGCAGCGTTTCGGACAGTCGGAGCTCCTACGAGCAGTACTTC
CDR3 protein: CSVSDSRSSYEQYF

clone size: -
V gene: TRBV7-6
D gene: -
J gene: TRBJ1-5
CDR3 DNA: TGTGCCAGCAGCTTAGGCAGGGGCCAGCCCCAGCATTTT
CDR3 protein: CASSLGRGQPQHF

clone size: -
V gene: TRBV6-1
D gene: -
J gene: TRBJ1-3
CDR3 DNA: TGTGCCAGCAAGGAGCTTTACTCTGGAAACACCATATATTTT
CDR3 protein: CASKELYSGNTIYF

clone size: -
V gene: TRBV18
D gene: -
J gene: TRBJ2-7
CDR3 DNA: TGTGCCAGCTCCCGTCCAGCGTCCTACGAGCAGTACTTC
CDR3 protein: CASSRPASYEQYF

clone size: once
V gene: TRBV5-5
D gene: -
J gene: TRBJ2-2
CDR3 DNA: TGTGCCAGCACCCCTAGGGGGAATCACGGGGAGCTGTTTTTT
CDR3 protein: CASTPRGNHGELFF

clone size: -
V gene: TRBV6-1
D gene: -
J gene: TRBJ1-6
CDR3 DNA: TGTGCCAGCAGTGAAGCCACCCATCACCGCTCCTATAATTCACCCCTCCACTTT
CDR3 protein: CASSEATHHRSYNSPLHF

clone size: -
V gene: TRBV5-1
D gene: -
J gene: TRBJ2-7
CDR3 DNA: TGCGCCAGCAGCTCCGGAAATTTAGGGGCCTACGAGCAGTACTTC
CDR3 protein: CASSSGNLGAYEQYF

clone size: -
V gene: TRBV6-5
D gene: -
J gene: TRBJ2-7
CDR3 DNA: TGTGCCAGCGTATCAGCGCACCTCCCTTACGAGCAGTACTTC
CDR3 protein: CASVSAHLPYEQYF

clone size: -
V gene: TRBV6-5
D gene: -
J gene: TRBJ1-6
CDR3 DNA: TGTGCCAGCAGTCTAGGGGTAAATAATTCACCCCTCCACTTT
CDR3 protein: CASSLGVNNSPLHF

clone size: -
V gene: TRBV6-5
D gene: -
J gene: TRBJ2-3
CDR3 DNA: TGTGCCAGCAGTTACGGGGGACAATACACAGATACGCAGTATTTT
CDR3 protein: CASSYGGQYTDTQYF

clone size: -
V gene: TRBV5-8
D gene: TRBD1
J gene: TRBJ2-2
CDR3 DNA: TGTGCCAGCAGCTTCCAGGTTTCAGGGGGAACCGGGGAGCTGTTTTTT
CDR3 protein: CASSFQVSGGTGELFF

clone size: -
V gene: TRBV10-3
D gene: -
J gene: TRBJ2-5
CDR3 DNA: TGTGCCATCAGTGAACAAGAGACCCAGTACTTC
CDR3 protein: CAISEQETQYF

clone size: -
V gene: TRBV9
D gene: -
J gene: TRBJ2-2
CDR3 DNA: TGTGCCAGCAGCGTAGGTGGATCGAACACCGGGGAGCTGTTTTTT
CDR3 protein: CASSVGGSNTGELFF

clone size: -
V gene: TRBV10-3
D gene: TRBD2
J gene: TRBJ2-3
CDR3 DNA: TGTGCCATCAGGCCGGGACTAGCGGGAGGATCGACAGATACGCAGTATTTT
CDR3 protein: CAIRPGLAGGSTDTQYF

clone size: -
V gene: TRBV18
D gene: TRBD2
J gene: TRBJ2-3
CDR3 DNA: TGTGCCAGCTCACCGGTCGGACTAGCGGGAGGGCCCTTAACCACAGGTACGCAGTATTTT
CDR3 protein: CASSPVGLAGGPLTTGTQYF

clone size: -
V gene: TRBV6-1
D gene: -
J gene: TRBJ1-5
CDR3 DNA: TGTGCCAGCAGCCTGGGACACCATAGCAATCAGCCCCAGCATTTT
CDR3 protein: CASSLGHHSNQPQHF

clone size: -
V gene: TRBV5-1
D gene: -
J gene: TRBJ2-1
CDR3 DNA: TGCGCCAGCAGCCCGGGCGCGGGAATCCACAATGAGCAGTTCTTC
CDR3 protein: CASSPGAGIHNEQFF

clone size: -
V gene: TRBV5-4
D gene: TRBD1
J gene: TRBJ2-1
CDR3 DNA: TGTGCCAGCAGCTTCGGGACAGGCCGGATTCCTGAGCAGTTCTTC
CDR3 protein: CASSFGTGRIPEQFF

clone size: -
V gene: TRBV2
D gene: -
J gene: TRBJ2-1
CDR3 DNA: TGTGCCAGCAGTGAACAAGGAGGCTCGTACAATGAGCAGTTCTTC
CDR3 protein: CASSEQGGSYNEQFF

clone size: -
V gene: TRBV19
D gene: TRBD1
J gene: TRBJ2-5
CDR3 DNA: TGTGCCAGTAGTCCCGTGTCAGGGGGAGAGACCCAGTACTTC
CDR3 protein: CASSPVSGGETQYF

clone size: -
V gene: TRBV5-1
D gene: -
J gene: TRBJ2-1
CDR3 DNA: TGCGCCAGCAGCTCGGGTGAAGCCTACAATGAGCAGTTCTTC
CDR3 protein: CASSSGEAYNEQFF

clone size: -
V gene: TRBV5-4
D gene: -
J gene: TRBJ1-4
CDR3 DNA: TGTGCCAGCAGCCTGCGGACAGCAACTAATGAAAAACTGTTTTTT
CDR3 protein: CASSLRTATNEKLFF

clone size: -
V gene: TRBV4-2
D gene: TRBD1
J gene: TRBJ1-2
CDR3 DNA: TGTGCCAGCAGCCAAGGGACAGGGTCTTCGTATGGCTACACCTTC
CDR3 protein: CASSQGTGSSYGYTF

clone size: -
V gene: TRBV28
D gene: -
J gene: TRBJ2-7
CDR3 DNA: TGTGCCAGCAGTGGGTCTCACAGGGCCGCCTACGAGCAGTACTTC
CDR3 protein: CASSGSHRAAYEQYF

clone size: -
V gene: TRBV10-3
D gene: TRBD1
J gene: TRBJ1-2
CDR3 DNA: TGTGCCATCACTTCGGACAGGGCCTATGGCTACACCTTC
CDR3 protein: CAITSDRAYGYTF

clone size: -
V gene: TRBV7-3
D gene: -
J gene: TRBJ2-2
CDR3 DNA: TGTGCCAGCAGCTTAAGGTCCGGGATAGATGGGGCCGGGGAGCTGTTTTTT
CDR3 protein: CASSLRSGIDGAGELFF

clone size: -
V gene: TRBV2
D gene: -
J gene: TRBJ1-5
CDR3 DNA: TGTGCCAGCCGAACAGGGATTGGTCAGCCCCAGCATTTT
CDR3 protein: CASRTGIGQPQHF